The present TCR beta chain was sequenced within a study of T-cell reconstitution after alpha-beta-depleted transplantation in children. This clonotype appeared many times. Its antigen is undetermined. Unique molecular identifiers were built into the TCRbeta library. MiXCR, run by TCRdb on the PCR reads, gives a single entry per CDR3 protein. In the table there are about 150,000 distinct CDR3 sequences, 8.5% to 14% of which are singletons. Regarding the study as a whole: Counts and diversity of T cells one year after transplant came mostly from newly produced T cells. For some patients, TCRbeta diversity was high at day 60 because of recipient T cells and thymic progenitors that survived.

Germline CDR1 is ENHRY and CDR2 is SYGVKD. V was clipped by 3 bases and J by 2 bases; unmatched bases: 4. This CDR3 contains 17 residues. This chain connects TRBV10-3 to TRBJ2-6, with 10 bases fitting TRBD1. Sequencing was performed on PBMCs, taken before TCRalphabeta/CD19-depleted stem cell transplant. The sequence came from a boy between 2 and 10 years old with acute myeloid leukemia, due to receive a stem cell transplant. DNA of the CDR3: TGTGCCATCAGTGATTGGGGACAGGGGACTGGGGCCAACGTCCTGACTTTC. Encoded protein: CAISDWGQGTGANVLTF.